A selection of T cell receptor beta chains follows, all from one sample in a study of radiotherapy plus CTLA-4 blockade in lung cancer. Profiling relied on immunoSEQ multiplex PCR, and the TCRdb table lists in-frame clones only, not all of them. The sample includes about 93,000 clones, 80% to 90% of them seen just once. Material: peripheral blood, obtained from a patient treated with radiotherapy plus ipilimumab. These TCRs come from a human donor with non-small cell lung cancer that progressed on radiotherapy plus ipilimumab. Each CDR3 is given with its conserved first and last residue. Size tells how often a clone was seen (once, few, many) or the class of an expanded clone, and some rows leave it out.

clone_size j_call v_call cdr3_aa
. TRBJ2-5 TRBV2 CATQGRETQYF
. TRBJ2-5 TRBV5-1 CASSLQGMRETQYF
. TRBJ1-5 TRBV18 CASSPGQGHQPQHF
. TRBJ2-1 TRBV10-1 CASSTETRPKVSEQFF
. TRBJ2-5 TRBV5-1 CASSPLGETQYF
. . TRBV5-1 CASSASGSSYEQYF
. TRBJ1-5 TRBV18 CASSKATSGYDQPQHF
. TRBJ1-4 TRBV19 CASSIVRTGSSEKLFF
. TRBJ2-5 TRBV7-9 CASSSETSLETQYF
. TRBJ2-2 TRBV5-4 CASSSGQGMNTGELFF
. TRBJ2-7 TRBV7-3 CASSYNRNRWSSYEQYF
. TRBJ1-1 TRBV19 CASSIGYEAFF
. TRBJ2-1 TRBV18 CASSGLGHNEQFF
. TRBJ2-1 TRBV7-9 CASSFRNSYNEQFF
. TRBJ2-2 TRBV19 CASNRGAGELFF
. TRBJ2-7 TRBV11-1 CASSLGQGTYEQYF
. TRBJ2-3 TRBV5-4 CASSAGVHTQYF
. TRBJ2-3 TRBV5-1 CASSPQRSTDTQYF
. TRBJ1-1 TRBV6-5 CASSNRVRDTEAFF
. TRBJ1-4 TRBV6-6 CASSEPFATNEKLFF
. TRBJ1-1 TRBV27 CASRPQGANTEAFF
few TRBJ2-3 TRBV5-1 CASSLKQTYYTQYF
. TRBJ2-7 TRBV6-5 CASSYGSGPGGEQYF
. TRBJ2-5 TRBV12-5 CASGLGTGTETQYF
. TRBJ1-1 TRBV5-1 CASRYRTGVNTEAFF
. TRBJ2-1 TRBV25-1 CASREDSTVHNEQFF
. TRBJ1-1 TRBV2 CASSGQGAGSTEAFF
. TRBJ2-3 TRBV19 CASEGGSPQNTQYF
. TRBJ1-2 TRBV29-1 CSVGHRGTNYGYTF
. TRBJ1-4 TRBV7-8 CASSPDRGATNEKLFF
. TRBJ2-7 TRBV6-6 CASRGLAYEQYF
few TRBJ1-1 TRBV4-2 CASSLTVNTEAFF
. TRBJ1-4 TRBV19 CASSMGSTSTREKLFF
. TRBJ2-7 TRBV29-1 CSVRRGLYEQYF
. TRBJ2-7 TRBV29-1 CSVRSGKDEQYF
. TRBJ1-2 TRBV5-1 CASRPEGDSYGYTF
. TRBJ2-7 TRBV10-1 CASSELGRGGAAYEQYF
. TRBJ2-5 TRBV5-6 CASSLGLPETQYF
. TRBJ2-7 TRBV21-1 CASSTDRGPLTYEQYF
. TRBJ2-5 TRBV5-1 CVSHPGTSGRAGETQYF
. TRBJ1-2 TRBV6-5 CASSYAGVGGYTF
. TRBJ2-1 TRBV7-2 CASSLRGGNTYNEQFF
. TRBJ1-4 TRBV15 CATSENADSNEKLFF
. TRBJ2-5 TRBV2 CASSEGTRVQETQYF